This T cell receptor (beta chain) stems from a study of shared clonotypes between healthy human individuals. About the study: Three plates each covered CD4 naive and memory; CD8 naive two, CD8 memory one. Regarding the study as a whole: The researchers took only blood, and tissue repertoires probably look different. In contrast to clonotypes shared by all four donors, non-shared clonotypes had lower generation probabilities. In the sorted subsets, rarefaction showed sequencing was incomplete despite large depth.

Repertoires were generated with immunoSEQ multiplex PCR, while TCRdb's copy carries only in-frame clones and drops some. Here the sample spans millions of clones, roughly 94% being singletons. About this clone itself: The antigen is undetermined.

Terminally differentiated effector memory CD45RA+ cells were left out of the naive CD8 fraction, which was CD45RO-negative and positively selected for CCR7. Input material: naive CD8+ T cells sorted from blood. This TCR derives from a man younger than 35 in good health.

The CDR3 sequence: CAISGGDYGYTF. For the CDR3, the DNA is TGTGCCATCAGCGGAGGGGACTATGGCTACACCTTC. The chain combines TRBV10-3 with TRBJ1-2, with D perhaps TRBD1 (5 bases). The CDR3 sequence is 12 residues long. Trimming took 6 bases from V and 3 from J, leaving 8 bases between them. Germline assignment: CDR1 ENHRY and CDR2 SYGVKD.